This TCR beta chain was retrieved from a study of blood T cell repertoires in COVID-19. With 3 bases removed from V and 4 bases from J, the gap between germline ends came to 16 bases. CDR1 and CDR2 (germline): DFQATT, SNEGSKA (reference sequence). The CDR3 is made up of 15 amino acids. Produced via immunoSEQ multiplex PCR; TCRdb's table is partial and in-frame only. In the table there are 230,000 or so clones, 85% to 90% of which are singletons. Material for sequencing was peripheral blood. The gene calls are TRBV20-1 and TRBJ2-1; weak D call: TRBD1 (6 bases). The receptor was derived from a woman aged 40 to 55 who had recovered from COVID-19. The CDR3 DNA follows: TGCAGTGCTAGTGAGGACAGATCGCTTTACAATGAGCAGTTCTTC. It yields the protein CSASEDRSLYNEQFF.